This T cell receptor (beta chain) was documented in a study of cytomegalovirus exposure and HLA in healthy donors. Trimming removed 0 bases at V and 7 bases at J, with 19 bases between. Germline V lookup: CDR1 SGDLS, CDR2 YYNGEE. This CDR3 has 16 amino acids. Amplification used 60 Vbeta primers and 13 Jbeta primers. TCRdb's table, derived via immunoSEQ multiplex PCR, lists solely in-frame clones and lacks some. The sample yields about 130,000 clones, about four fifths seen once. Findings and caveats of the study: Analysis was carried out at a later point, and it linked a missense DCLRE1C variant to TCR beta V- and J-gene trimming.

Points on this clone: Its antigen is unidentified.

J is TRBJ1-2 and V is TRBV9, with D perhaps TRBD1 (6 bases). This sequence originates from a man between 18 and 29 years old in good health and CMV-seronegative. Sequenced sample: PBMCs. The CDR3 loop reads CASSVEGEPKSGGYTF. Written as DNA, the CDR3 is TGTGCCAGCAGCGTAGAGGGGGAGCCTAAAAGTGGTGGCTACACCTTC.